Sequencing of this T cell receptor (beta chain) was carried out in a study of CD8 T cells in acute hepatitis C reinfection. As concerns this clone: Its specificity is unknown.

The J segment lost 5 bases and the V segment lost 6 bases, leaving 2 bases of the junction unmatched. From germline, CDR1 is SNHLY and CDR2 FYNNEI. This CDR3 region has 14 residues. The time point here: naive CD8 control sorted from an acute-time-point sample. Donors were people who inject drugs, followed every 3 months. This table comes from immunoSEQ multiplex PCR, and its TCRdb copy is limited to in-frame clones, with some not included. Of 30,000 to 40,000 clones listed, more than 75% are singletons. Broader study findings: NS3-1073 specific repertoires were highly diverse across all groups. Overrepresentation in the naive pool did not explain the preferential TRBV04 and TRBV06 usage seen in all groups.

The TCR was taken from a young man with chronic hepatitis C. The J gene is TRBJ2-1, the V gene TRBV2; 12 nucleotides agree with TRBD2. The sample consisted of naive CD8+ T cells from PBMCs. The CDR3 DNA reads TGTGCCAGCAGGACTAGCGGGAGACACAATGAGCAGTTCTTC. It translates to CASRTSGRHNEQFF.